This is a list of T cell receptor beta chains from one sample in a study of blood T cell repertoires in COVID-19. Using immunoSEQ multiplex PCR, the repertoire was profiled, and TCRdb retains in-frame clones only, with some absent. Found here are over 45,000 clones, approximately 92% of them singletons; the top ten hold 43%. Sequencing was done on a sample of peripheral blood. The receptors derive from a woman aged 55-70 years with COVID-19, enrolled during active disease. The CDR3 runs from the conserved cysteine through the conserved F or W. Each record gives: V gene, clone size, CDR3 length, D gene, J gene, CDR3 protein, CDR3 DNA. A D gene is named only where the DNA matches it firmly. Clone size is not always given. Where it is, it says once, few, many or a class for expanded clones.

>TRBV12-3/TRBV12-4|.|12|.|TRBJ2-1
CASSYRVHEQFF
TGTGCCAGCAGTTACAGGGTCCATGAGCAGTTCTTC
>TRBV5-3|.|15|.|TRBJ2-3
CARSSGLSSTDTQYF
TGTGCCAGAAGCTCAGGACTCTCTAGCACAGATACGCAGTATTTT
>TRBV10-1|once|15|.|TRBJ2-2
CASSEAGSRTGELFF
TGCGCCAGCAGTGAAGCGGGTTCTAGAACCGGGGAGCTGTTTTTT
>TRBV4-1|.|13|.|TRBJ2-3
CASSPPGTDTQYF
TGCGCCAGCAGCCCCCCGGGCACAGATACGCAGTATTTT
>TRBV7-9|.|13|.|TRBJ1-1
CASSLTGTHEAFF
TGTGCCAGCAGCTTAACCGGGACACATGAAGCTTTCTTT
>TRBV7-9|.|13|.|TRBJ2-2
CASSLLLAGELFF
TGTGCCAGCAGCCTCCTATTGGCCGGGGAGCTGTTTTTT
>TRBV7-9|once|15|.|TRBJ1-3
CASSPYGRVIPAIYF
TGTGCCAGCAGCCCATATGGCAGGGTAATACCCGCCATATATTTT
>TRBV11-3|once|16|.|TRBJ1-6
CASSLDNTGWRSPLHF
TGTGCCAGCAGCTTAGATAATACAGGGTGGCGGTCACCCCTCCACTTT
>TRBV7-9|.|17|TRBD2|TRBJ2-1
CASSPGLAVGSYNEQFF
TGTGCCAGCAGTCCCGGACTAGCGGTGGGCTCCTACAATGAGCAGTTCTTC
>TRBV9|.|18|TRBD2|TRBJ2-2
CASSLWGLAGRKGGELFF
TGTGCCAGCAGCCTCTGGGGGCTAGCGGGAAGGAAGGGCGGGGAGCTGTTTTTT
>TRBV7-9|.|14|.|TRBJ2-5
CASSRSDYQETQYF
TGTGCCAGCAGCCGTTCGGACTACCAAGAGACCCAGTACTTC
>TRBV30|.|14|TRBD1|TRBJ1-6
CAWTNRGGNSPLHF
TGTGCCTGGACCAACAGGGGTGGAAATTCACCCCTCCACTTT
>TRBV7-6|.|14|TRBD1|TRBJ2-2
CASSVRGYTGELFF
TGTGCCAGCAGCGTCAGGGGGTACACCGGGGAGCTGTTTTTT
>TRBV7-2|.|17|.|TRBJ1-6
CASSLTPTGRRNSPLHF
TGTGCCAGCAGTCTTACCCCGACAGGCCGGCGGAATTCACCCCTCCACTTT
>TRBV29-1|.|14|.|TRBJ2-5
CSVEDTGMEETQYF
TGCAGCGTTGAAGATACAGGGATGGAGGAGACCCAGTACTTC
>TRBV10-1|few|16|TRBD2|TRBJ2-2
CASSDGTSGRPGELFF
TGCGCCAGCAGTGACGGCACTAGCGGACGACCCGGGGAGCTGTTTTTT
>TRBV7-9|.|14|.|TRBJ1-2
CASSLARANYGYTF
TGTGCCAGCAGCCTTGCTCGAGCTAACTATGGCTACACCTTC
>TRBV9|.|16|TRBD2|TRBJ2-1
CASSVEGSGSYNEQFF
TGTGCCAGCAGCGTAGAGGGTAGCGGGAGCTACAATGAGCAGTTCTTC
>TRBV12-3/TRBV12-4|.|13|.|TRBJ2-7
CASSQLFGYEQYF
TGTGCCAGCAGCCAACTCTTTGGCTACGAGCAGTACTTC
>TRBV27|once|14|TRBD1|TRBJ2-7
CASNPGQGPYEQYF
TGTGCCAGCAATCCGGGACAGGGGCCCTACGAGCAGTACTTC
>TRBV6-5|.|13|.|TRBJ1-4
CASRGEGGEKLFF
TGTGCCAGCAGGGGGGAGGGTGGCGAAAAACTGTTTTTT
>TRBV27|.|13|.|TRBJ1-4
CASSLTYNEKLFF
TGTGCCAGCAGTTTAACCTATAATGAAAAACTGTTTTTT
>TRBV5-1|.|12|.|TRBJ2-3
CASSLGADTQYF
TGCGCCAGCAGCTTGGGAGCAGATACGCAGTATTTT
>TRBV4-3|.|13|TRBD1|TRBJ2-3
CASSLDRGDTQYF
TGCGCCAGCAGCCTGGACAGGGGTGATACGCAGTATTTT
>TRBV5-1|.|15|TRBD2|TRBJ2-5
CASSLEWGGRETQYF
TGCGCCAGCAGCTTGGAGTGGGGGGGTAGAGAGACCCAGTACTTC
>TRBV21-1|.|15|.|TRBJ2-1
CASSKAGGPFNEQFF
TGTGCCAGCAGCAAAGCGGGGGGGCCCTTCAATGAGCAGTTCTTC
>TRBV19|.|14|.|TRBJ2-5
CATNPGGTRETQYF
TGTGCCACCAACCCAGGGGGGACAAGGGAGACCCAGTACTTC
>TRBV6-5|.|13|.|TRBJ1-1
CASSYNEDTEAFF
TGTGCCAGCAGTTACAATGAGGACACTGAAGCTTTCTTT
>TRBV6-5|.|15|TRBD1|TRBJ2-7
CASRTTGGAFYEQYF
TGTGCCAGCAGGACAACAGGGGGCGCTTTCTACGAGCAGTACTTC
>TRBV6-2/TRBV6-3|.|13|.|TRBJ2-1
CASSPSSYNEQFF
TGTGCCAGCAGCCCGAGCTCCTACAATGAGCAGTTCTTC
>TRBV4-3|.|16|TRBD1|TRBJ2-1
CASSQDRGQQQGARFF
TGCGCCAGCAGCCAAGATAGGGGGCAACAACAGGGGGCCAGATTCTTC
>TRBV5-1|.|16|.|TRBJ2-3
CASSYAGARGTDTQYF
TGCGCCAGCAGCTATGCGGGGGCCAGGGGCACAGATACGCAGTATTTT
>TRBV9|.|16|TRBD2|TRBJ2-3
CASSVRLAGGLDTQYF
TGTGCCAGCAGCGTTCGACTAGCGGGAGGGCTGGATACGCAGTATTTT
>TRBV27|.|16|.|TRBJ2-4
CASPSDTRIAKNIQYF
TGTGCCAGCCCCTCAGACACCCGGATAGCCAAAAACATTCAGTACTTC
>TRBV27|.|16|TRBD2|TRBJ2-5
CASSPLAGPTQETQYF
TGTGCCAGCAGTCCACTAGCGGGGCCCACCCAAGAGACCCAGTACTTC
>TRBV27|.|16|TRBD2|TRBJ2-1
CASSEGTTGSYNEQFF
TGTGCCAGCAGTGAGGGGACTACGGGTTCTTACAATGAGCAGTTCTTC
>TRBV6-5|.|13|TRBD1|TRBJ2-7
CASSYSGQEEQYF
TGTGCCAGCAGTTACTCGGGACAGGAGGAGCAGTACTTC
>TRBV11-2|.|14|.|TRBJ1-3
CASSSQNSGNTIYF
TGTGCCAGCAGCTCACAGAACTCTGGAAACACCATATATTTT
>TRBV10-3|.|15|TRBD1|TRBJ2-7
CAISHRDRVRREQYF
TGTGCCATCAGTCACCGGGACAGGGTTCGACGCGAGCAGTACTTC
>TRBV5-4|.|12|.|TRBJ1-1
CASRPLGAEAFF
TGTGCCAGCAGACCGTTAGGGGCTGAAGCTTTCTTT
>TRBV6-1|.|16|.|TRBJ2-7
CASSEGGRPSSYEQYF
TGTGCCAGCAGTGAAGGGGGGAGGCCGAGCTCCTACGAGCAGTACTTC
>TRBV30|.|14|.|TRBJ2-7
CAWSYPGLSYEQYF
TGTGCCTGGAGTTACCCGGGACTCTCCTACGAGCAGTACTTC
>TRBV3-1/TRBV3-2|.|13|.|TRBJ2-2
CASSLLRAGELFF
TGTGCCAGCAGCCTTTTGAGGGCCGGGGAGCTGTTTTTT
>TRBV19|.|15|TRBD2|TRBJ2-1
CASSVAGGPYNEQFF
TGTGCCAGTAGTGTGGCGGGGGGGCCCTACAATGAGCAGTTCTTC
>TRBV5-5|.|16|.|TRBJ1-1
CASSLGDTGQNTEAFF
TGTGCCAGCAGCTTGGGGGACACAGGGCAGAACACTGAAGCTTTCTTT
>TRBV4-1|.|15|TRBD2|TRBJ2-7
CASSQDIGGVYEQYF
TGCGCCAGCAGCCAAGATATTGGGGGGGTCTACGAGCAGTACTTC
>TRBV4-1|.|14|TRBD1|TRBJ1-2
CASSHTPGQGNYTF
TGCGCCAGCAGCCACACACCGGGACAGGGGAACTACACCTTC
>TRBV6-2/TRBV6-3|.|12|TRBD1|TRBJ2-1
CASSYGHRGQFF
TGTGCCAGCAGTTACGGCCACAGGGGGCAGTTCTTC
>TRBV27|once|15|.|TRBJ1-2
CASSLSSGGDYGYTF
TGTGCCAGCAGTTTATCGTCGGGGGGCGACTATGGCTACACCTTC
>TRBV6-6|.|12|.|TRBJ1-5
CASGGDIQPQHF
TGTGCCAGCGGGGGGGACATTCAGCCCCAGCATTTT
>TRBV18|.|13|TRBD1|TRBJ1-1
CASSPDRDTEAFF
TGTGCCAGCTCGCCGGACAGGGACACTGAAGCTTTCTTT
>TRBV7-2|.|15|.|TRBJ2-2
CASSLYRREHGELFF
TGTGCCAGCAGCTTATATCGACGGGAGCACGGGGAGCTGTTTTTT
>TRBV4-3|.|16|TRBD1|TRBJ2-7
CASSQGTGTGVHEQYF
TGCGCCAGCAGCCAAGGGACCGGGACAGGGGTCCACGAGCAGTACTTC